These 29 T cell receptor beta chains came from one sample sequenced in a study of CD8+ T cells in alopecia areata. Sequencing relied on a cDNA template that was reverse transcribed from extracted RNA. Assay used: immunoSEQ multiplex PCR; TCRdb lists only in-frame clones, some missing. There are roughly 110,000 clones in the sample, none observed a single time. The sequenced material came from lesional skin. These receptors originate from a C3H/HeJ mouse with alopecia areata. This strain's MHC haplotype is H2-k.

Of note for this clone: Gene names are mouse gene names. The read falls 4 residues short of the CDR3 end, and the missing part is taken from the germline J gene. The chain links TRBV3 to TRBJ2-7, with 10 bases fitting TRBD2. Germline values: CDR1 SNHLY, CDR2 FYNGKV (reference sequence). The CDR3 length is 16 residues. CDR3 loop: CASSLTATGGLYEQYF. Incomplete CDR3 DNA: TGTGCCAGCAGCTTAACGGCGACTGGGGGGTTGTAT.

This clone came up many times. The protein listed by TCRdb differs at residue 9 from the translated DNA, so the DNA translation is shown. The gene symbols are mouse symbols. CDR3 DNA (partial): TGTGCCAGCAGCACAACTGGAAATACG. It is translated as CASSTTGNT. In full, the CDR3 reads CASSTTGNTLYF. The rearrangement joins TRBV13-3 to TRBJ1-3; the D is unclear. The read halts 3 residues ahead of the CDR3 end, with the missing end drawn from the germline J gene. CDR1 and CDR2 (germline): NNHDY, SYVADS. Trimming left V 5 bases short and J 2 bases short, with 5 bases between. CDR3 length: 12 residues.

Concerning this clone: Mouse gene names and germline throughout. The sequence runs out 4 residues before the end of the CDR3; the remainder is reconstructed from the germline J gene. V is TRBV13-1 and J is TRBJ2-7, with 9 nucleotides matching TRBD1. In germline, CDR1 is NSHNY, CDR2 SYGAGN. Trimming at V came to 2 bases and at J to 3 bases, leaving 3 bases not matched to a gene. CDR3 length: 14 residues. CDR3 sequence reads: CASSDGTGIYEQYF. The sequenced CDR3 bases are TGTGCCAGCAGTGACGGGACAGGGATCTAT.

This clone has just a few counts. The protein listed by TCRdb differs at residue 13 from the translated DNA, so the DNA translation is shown. Gene names are the mouse ones. The read terminates 3 residues before the CDR3 end, so the remaining end is supplied by the germline J gene. V usage is TRBV13-3 and J usage is TRBJ1-3, with TRBD1 matching 7 bases. Losses at the gene ends were 1 base for V and 0 bases for J; bases not matched to a gene: 4. This CDR3 is 16 amino acids long. The V gene's germline CDR1 is NNHDY and CDR2 SYVADS. CDR3 DNA (partial): TGTGCCAGCAGTGATCCGACAGGGCCTTCTGGAAATACG. Translation: CASSDPTGPSGNT. The full CDR3 protein is CASSDPTGPSGNTLYF. The variable domain in full, completed from reference TRBV13-3 and TRBJ1-3, reads EAAVTQSPRSKVAVTGGKVTLSCHQTNNHDYMYWYRQDTGHGLRLIHYSYVADSTEKGDIPDGYKASRPSQENFSLILELASLSQTAVYFCASSDPTGPSGNTLYFGEGSRLIVV.

This clone has more than one count but fewer than ten. Gene names refer to mouse genes. Read sequence stops 4 residues before the CDR3 end, and the germline J gene provides the missing end. This chain joins TRBV1 and TRBJ2-3; D perhaps matches TRBD1 (6 bases). The CDR3 spans 16 residues. V gave up 3 bases and J gave up 1 base, with 14 bases separating them. CDR1 is NSQYPW, CDR2 LRSPGD, per germline (reference sequence). The CDR3: CTCSASRRGGAETLYF. The part of the CDR3 DNA that was read is TGCACCTGCAGTGCCTCCCGCAGGGGAGGTGCAGAA.

This clone was counted at least ten times. Here the gene names and germline are mouse. The CDR3 goes on 4 residues after the read ends, and that part is filled in from the germline J gene. The V and J genes are TRBV13-3 and TRBJ2-2; D is ambiguous. CDR1 and CDR2 (germline): NNHDY, SYVADS. Trimming shortened V by 5 bases and J by 1 base, and 6 bases separated the two germline ends. This CDR3 is built from 13 residues. The sequenced part of the CDR3 DNA is TGTGCCAGCAGCAATCAAAACACCGGG. Amino acid sequence: CASSNQNTG. The whole CDR3 sequence reads CASSNQNTGQLYF.

This clone turned up a few times. Any gene name here is a mouse gene name. Read sequence stops 4 residues before the CDR3 end, and the germline J gene provides the missing end. The chain employs TRBV17 and TRBJ2-4; 13 nucleotides align to TRBD2. The CDR3 is 17 amino acids. Trimming took 3 bases from V and 0 from J; bases not matched to a gene: 3. CDR1 is MNHDT, CDR2 YYDKIL, per germline. The CDR3 DNA, read in part, is TGTGCTAGCAGTAGCGGGACTGGGGGGGTTAGTCAAAAC. Translating it yields CASSSGTGGVSQN. The complete CDR3 sequence is CASSSGTGGVSQNTLYF.

Comments on this clone: Mouse gene names apply. The read ends 4 residues early relative to the CDR3; the germline J gene fills the gap. The V call is TRBV1, the J call TRBJ2-7, with 9 bases identical to TRBD1. The V and J ends lost 3 bases and 2 bases, in that order; junction bases with no gene match: 2. Germline V gene data show CDR1 as NSQYPW and CDR2 as LRSPGD (reference sequence). The CDR3 runs 14 residues. This CDR3 reads CTCSATGGTYEQYF. CDR3 DNA, as far as it was read: TGCACCTGCAGTGCGACAGGGGGGACCTAT.

This clone was counted a few times. The germline and genes are mouse ones. Read coverage stops 4 residues before the CDR3 terminus; the germline J gene supplies the remainder. V and J are TRBV19 and TRBJ2-1; possibly TRBD1 for D (6 bases). Trimming removed 4 bases at V and 1 base at J, with 12 bases between. Germline V gives CDR1 FNHDT, CDR2 SITEND (reference sequence). The CDR3 totals 15 residues. The CDR3 DNA, read in part, is TGTGCCAGCAGTCCCCGGGACACCAACTATGCT. Encoded protein: CASSPRDTNYA. The entire CDR3 protein reads CASSPRDTNYAEQFF.

As regards this clone: The gene names given are mouse names. Read sequence stops 4 residues before the CDR3 end, and the germline J gene provides the missing end. V usage is TRBV13-1 and J usage is TRBJ1-2; D unresolved. The CDR3 is made up of 15 amino acids. The V end lost 0 bases, the J end lost 0 bases, and 9 bases lay between the germline ends. Per the germline V gene, CDR1 is NSHNY and CDR2 is SYGAGN. This CDR3 reads CASSDAAGSNSDYTF. The sequenced part of the CDR3 DNA is TGTGCCAGCAGTGATGCTGCAGGATCAAACTCC.

A few counts support this clone. All gene names here are mouse names. Read coverage stops 4 residues before the CDR3 terminus; the germline J gene supplies the remainder. The chain employs TRBV13-3 and TRBJ2-1; 10 bases fit TRBD1. V lost 0 bases and J lost 3; bases outside the gene matches: 3. The CDR3 has 16 residues. Per the germline V gene, CDR1 is NNHDY and CDR2 is SYVADS. CDR3 DNA (partial): TGTGCCAGCAGTGATGGGGACAGGGGTCGCTATGCT. Translation gives CASSDGDRGRYA. The CDR3 in its entirety is CASSDGDRGRYAEQFF.

On this clone itself: One end of the junction fails to match germline, which may point to a read error. Mouse germline and gene names are used. The observed sequence ends 4 residues before the CDR3 terminus, with the missing tail filled in from the germline J gene. The rearrangement uses TRBV19 and TRBJ2-1; 8 bases map to TRBD1. Germline V gene lookup returns CDR1 FNHDT and CDR2 SITEND (reference sequence). The CDR3 covers 15 residues. CDR3 bases read: TGTGCCAGCCGTATAACAGAGACAGGGGATGCT. Translating gives CASRITETGDA. The whole CDR3 region reads CASRITETGDAEQFF.

Points on this clone: The gene names given are mouse names. The read terminates 4 residues ahead of where the CDR3 ends, so the germline J gene completes it. The J gene is TRBJ1-1, the V gene TRBV14, with TRBD1 matching over 10 bases. The CDR3 has 14 residues. Trimming cost V 5 bases and J 3 bases; bases outside gene matches: 4. In germline, CDR1 is SGHDT, CDR2 FRDEAV. The part of the CDR3 DNA that was read is TGTGCCAGCAGCCCCGGGACAGGGGACACA. It translates to CASSPGTGDT. The whole CDR3 protein reads CASSPGTGDTEVFF.

As regards this clone: Gene names refer to mouse genes. The DNA read from the CDR3 is TGTGCCAGCAGTGACAGGGAAGAGGCCGGG. This codes for CASSDREEAG. In full, the CDR3 is CASSDREEAGQLYF. The V call is TRBV13-3, the J call TRBJ2-2, with D maybe TRBD1 (5 bases). The CDR3 end is not reached by the read, which stops 4 residues before it; the germline J gene fills it in. Trimming stripped 2 bases from V and 6 bases from J, with 11 bases between. Germline values: CDR1 NNHDY, CDR2 SYVADS. The CDR3 runs 14 residues. Based on the CDR3 plus reference TRBV13-3 and TRBJ2-2, the full variable domain is EAAVTQSPRSKVAVTGGKVTLSCHQTNNHDYMYWYRQDTGHGLRLIHYSYVADSTEKGDIPDGYKASRPSQENFSLILELASLSQTAVYFCASSDREEAGQLYFGEGSKLTVL.

With respect to this clone: Gene names are the mouse ones. The sequenced fragment ends 4 residues before the CDR3 boundary, so the rest is inferred from the germline J gene. V and J are TRBV13-3 and TRBJ2-5; 10 bases line up with TRBD2. The germline gives CDR1 NNHDY, CDR2 SYVADS. This CDR3 contains 15 residues. Trimming at V came to 4 bases and at J to 3 bases, leaving 5 bases not matched to a gene. The sequenced CDR3 bases are TGTGCCAGCAGTCCTGGGGGGGCCGATCAAGAC. It codes for CASSPGGADQD. The CDR3 as a whole reads CASSPGGADQDTQYF.

The table lists this clone with many counts. Here the gene names and germline are mouse. CDR3 sequence reads: CASSVPGGADTQYF. CDR3 bases read: TGTGCCAGCAGTGTTCCGGGGGGAGCGGAC. The chain carries TRBV13-3 and TRBJ2-5; D perhaps matches TRBD2 (6 bases). The missing CDR3 end, 4 residues past where the read stops, is filled in from the germline J gene. Germline assignment: CDR1 NNHDY and CDR2 SYVADS. The CDR3 spans 14 residues.

The table lists this clone with a few counts. Mouse gene names and germline throughout. The CDR3 extends 4 residues past the end of the read, so its final part is completed from the germline J gene. The chain links TRBV1 to TRBJ2-4; D is possibly TRBD2 (7 bases). The CDR3 has 17 residues. CDR1 is NSQYPW, CDR2 LRSPGD, per germline (reference sequence). V was shortened by 0 bases and J by 2 bases, with 15 bases between the two germline ends. The chain's CDR3 is CTCSADPGGRDQNTLYF. The CDR3 DNA, read in part, is TGCACCTGCAGTGCAGATCCCGGGGGGCGTGATCAAAAC.

This clone has just a few counts. Gene names and germline refer to mouse. Read data end 4 residues before the CDR3 end; the end is taken from the germline J gene. The chain couples TRBV1 to TRBJ2-7, with 8 bases matching TRBD2. Germline V gene sequence: CDR1 NSQYPW, CDR2 LRSPGD (reference sequence). CDR3 length: 16 amino acids. CDR3 region: CTCSADPGWGGYEQYF. Incomplete CDR3 DNA: TGCACCTGCAGTGCAGATCCCGGGTGGGGGGGGTAT. Full variable domain (remainder filled in from reference TRBV1 and TRBJ2-7): VTLLEQNPRWRLVPRGQAVNLRCILKNSQYPWMSWYQQDLQKQLQWLFTLRSPGDKEVKSLPGADYLATRVTDTELRLQVANMSQGRTLYCTCSADPGWGGYEQYFGPGTRLTVL.

Turning to this clone: The genes are named according to mouse. Partial CDR3 DNA: TGTGCTAGCAGCCCTGACTGGGGGGGCGCGAGGGCT. This codes for CASSPDWGGARA. In full, the CDR3 reads CASSPDWGGARAEQFF. The chain has TRBV17 and TRBJ2-1; 12 bases are a match to TRBD2. The DNA ends 4 residues before the CDR3 does, and the rest of the CDR3 is filled in from the germline J gene. This CDR3 has 16 amino acids. Per germline, CDR1 MNHDT and CDR2 YYDKIL.

Worth noting for this clone: Gene names denote mouse genes. The read gets to within 4 residues of the CDR3 end, and the germline J gene fills in the rest. This chain uses TRBV19 with TRBJ2-1; possible D gene TRBD1, 5 bases. The CDR3 is 15 amino acids. Trimming pared 2 bases from V and 4 bases from J, leaving 13 bases between. The germline V gene encodes CDR1 FNHDT and CDR2 SITEND (reference sequence). The sequenced CDR3 bases are TGTGCCAGCAGTATGAGGCAGGGAGGATATGCT. This gives the protein CASSMRQGGYA. The whole CDR3 is CASSMRQGGYAEQFF.

On this clone itself: Each gene name is a mouse one. The CDR3 sequence: CASSTRQTNSDYTF. CDR3 DNA, as far as it was read: TGTGCCAGCAGTACCCGACAGACAAACTCC. This chain connects TRBV19 to TRBJ1-2; possibly TRBD1 for D (5 bases). The read ends 4 residues shy of where the CDR3 ends; the end is completed using the germline J gene. The germline V and J ends were trimmed by 3 bases and 0 bases, with 9 bases remaining between them. This CDR3 spans 14 amino acids. From germline, CDR1 is FNHDT and CDR2 SITEND (reference sequence). The full variable domain, its missing parts supplied by reference TRBV19 and TRBJ1-2, is GGIITQTPKFLIGQEGQKLTLKCQQNFNHDTMYWYRQDSGKGLRLIYYSITENDLQKGDLSEGYDASREKKSSFSLTVTSAQKNEMAVFLCASSTRQTNSDYTFGSGTRLLVI.

This clone was counted between two and nine times. The listed genes are named as in mouse. The read is 4 residues too short to cover the CDR3 end, so that end is filled in from the germline J gene. The chain couples TRBV1 to TRBJ2-3; 12 bases fit TRBD2. Germline values: CDR1 NSQYPW, CDR2 LRSPGD (reference sequence). V lost 5 bases to trimming and J lost 1 base; unmatched junction nucleotides: 4. The CDR3 extends over 16 amino acids. The part of the CDR3 DNA that was read is TGCACCTGCAGTTCCGGGACTGGGGGGCGTGCAGAA. Amino acid sequence: CTCSSGTGGRAE. The full CDR3 protein is CTCSSGTGGRAETLYF.

About this clone itself: Mouse gene names and germline throughout. The read halts 4 residues ahead of the CDR3 end, with the missing end drawn from the germline J gene. The chain employs TRBV13-2 and TRBJ2-4; 10 bases are shared with TRBD2. The CDR3 sequence is 16 residues long. With V trimmed by 0 bases and J by 3 bases, 4 bases remained unmatched. Germline-derived CDR1 and CDR2 are NNHNN and SYGAGS (reference sequence). CDR3 loop: CASGDAAGGAQNTLYF. Partial CDR3 DNA: TGTGCCAGCGGTGATGCGGCTGGGGGGGCGCAAAAC.

Notes on this clone: All gene names here are mouse names. The sequenced fragment ends 4 residues before the CDR3 boundary, so the rest is inferred from the germline J gene. J is TRBJ2-4 and V is TRBV19, with 9 bases aligning to TRBD2. V shed 0 bases and J 2 bases; nucleotides not matched to a gene: 4. The CDR3 length is 16 residues. Germline V lookup: CDR1 FNHDT, CDR2 SITEND (reference sequence). Here the CDR3 reads CASSIDLGGDQNTLYF. CDR3 DNA, as far as it was read: TGTGCCAGCAGTATAGACCTGGGGGGGGATCAAAAC.

A few counts support this clone. Gene names are the mouse ones. The CDR3 goes on 4 residues after the read ends, and that part is filled in from the germline J gene. The chain joins TRBV13-3 to TRBJ2-7; D possibly corresponds to TRBD2 (5 bases). The CDR3 has 14 amino acids. Trimming took off 0 bases at V and 2 bases at J, with 9 bases between the two ends. The germline V gene has CDR1 NNHDY and CDR2 SYVADS. The CDR3 loop is CASSDDGVTYEQYF. CDR3 DNA, as far as it was read: TGTGCCAGCAGTGATGATGGGGTAACCTAT.

To note about this clone: Gene names are mouse gene names. The sequence runs out 4 residues before the end of the CDR3; the remainder is reconstructed from the germline J gene. The V gene is TRBV1, the J gene TRBJ2-3, with 7 bases aligning to TRBD2. After removal of 0 bases from V and 3 bases from J, the junction contained 3 bases not matched to a gene. The CDR3 totals 15 residues. Germline V gene lookup returns CDR1 NSQYPW and CDR2 LRSPGD (reference sequence). This CDR3 is CTCSAEGGVAETLYF. The covered CDR3 bases are TGCACCTGCAGTGCAGAGGGGGGGGTGGCAGAA.

This clone was detected only a few times. Germline and genes here are mouse. The read halts 4 residues ahead of the CDR3 end, with the missing end drawn from the germline J gene. The V call is TRBV19, the J call TRBJ2-4; weak D call: TRBD1 (6 bases). From germline, CDR1 is FNHDT and CDR2 SITEND (reference sequence). This CDR3 is built from 13 residues. V dropped 6 bases and J dropped 0 bases, with 8 bases sitting between them. Incomplete CDR3 DNA: TGTGCCAGCAAAGGGGGTAGTCAAAAC. It specifies CASKGGSQN. The complete CDR3 reads CASKGGSQNTLYF.

As concerns this clone: Mouse germline and gene names are used. Sequencing ends 4 residues short of the CDR3 end; the germline J gene provides the rest. The chain couples TRBV1 to TRBJ2-2; D is perhaps TRBD2 (6 bases). Germline CDR1 and CDR2: NSQYPW and LRSPGD (reference sequence). Trimming took off 0 bases at V and 4 bases at J, with 9 bases between the two ends. CDR3 size: 15 residues. CDR3 region: CTCSAEWGTTGQLYF. The DNA read from the CDR3 is TGCACCTGCAGTGCAGAGTGGGGGACCACCGGG.

As concerns this clone: Genes and germline are mouse. The CDR3 extends 4 residues past the end of the read, so its final part is completed from the germline J gene. The rearrangement uses TRBV13-3 and TRBJ1-2; 8 nucleotides line up with TRBD1. CDR3 size: 14 residues. Germline values: CDR1 NNHDY, CDR2 SYVADS. Incomplete CDR3 DNA: TGTGCCAGCAGTGACCCCAGGGGGCAGTCC. Amino acids: CASSDPRGQS. The full CDR3 protein reads CASSDPRGQSDYTF.